This record covers a single TCR beta chain. Antigen: not known. The germline V gene encodes CDR1 SGHRS and CDR2 YFSETQ. The CDR3 totals 17 residues. V lost 7 bases and J lost 0, with 17 bases in between. Measured with immunoSEQ multiplex PCR; TCRdb has only the in-frame clones, and not every one. The data show 2.5 million or so clones, about 92% seen once. The data originate from a study of shared clonotypes between healthy human individuals. On the study more broadly: Per donor, three plates held CD4 naive cells, three held CD4 memory, two held CD8 naive and one held CD8 memory. General study points: Non-shared clonotypes showed lower generation probabilities than clonotypes common to all four donors. Larger estimated richness was generally seen in naive subsets than in memory subsets. Large sequencing depth failed to make sorted-subset sequencing complete, rarefaction showed.

This TCR was recovered from a man between 18 and 35 years old in good health. This chain uses TRBV5-1 with TRBJ2-6; D possibly corresponds to TRBD1 (6 bases). Sample: naive CD4+ T cells sorted from blood. Subset given: CD45RA+ positively selected. CDR3 sequence reads: CASQIQGPPSGANVLTF. DNA for the CDR3: TGCGCCAGCCAGATACAGGGTCCCCCCTCTGGGGCCAACGTCCTGACTTTC.